The 9 T cell receptor beta chains below were found in one sample sequenced in a study of T cell repertoires in cytomegalovirus infection. TCRdb analysed the reads with MiXCR anew, one entry per CDR3 protein. The sample lists about 740,000 distinct CDR3 sequences, approximately 33% seen once, with 15% to 20% in the top ten. These receptors have no known antigen. This material consisted of cultured PBMCs, taken from culture after CMV antigen stimulation. The receptors come from a human donor in good health (CMV status not recorded). Some clones in this sample may be carry-over from other donors' samples.

The chain couples TRBV20-1 to TRBJ2-2; unclear D gene. This CDR3 has 14 residues. Germline lookup yields CDR1 DFQATT and CDR2 SNEGSKA (reference sequence). Trimming removed 0 bases at V and 6 bases at J, with 11 bases between. The chain's CDR3 is CSARDPSKAGELFF. CDR3 nucleotide sequence: TGCAGTGCTAGAGATCCTAGTAAGGCCGGGGAGCTGTTTTTT.

The rearrangement joins TRBV2 to TRBJ2-7; D perhaps matches TRBD1 (7 bases). CDR1 is SNHLY and CDR2 is FYNNEI in the germline V gene. Deletions cut 3 bases from V and 1 base from J, with 13 bases between. This CDR3 spans 15 amino acids. CDR3 DNA sequence: TGTGCCAGCAGTGATTCCAGGGGGGAGTCCTACGAGCAGTACTTC. It yields the protein CASSDSRGESYEQYF.

This clonotype was seen repeatedly, ten times or more. The CDR3 protein is CASSFQVGTAGSPLHF. CDR3 coding DNA: TGTGCCAGCAGCTTCCAAGTGGGGACCGCTGGTTCACCCCTCCACTTT. The J gene is TRBJ1-6, the V gene TRBV7-8; tentative D call: TRBD1 (5 bases). The CDR3 has 16 amino acids. V lost 3 bases and J lost 9, with 18 bases in between. The germline CDR1 and CDR2 sequences are SGHVS and FQNEAQ.

This clonotype was seen more than once but under ten times. This chain connects TRBV20-1 to TRBJ2-7; D is possibly TRBD2 (5 bases). Germline lookup yields CDR1 DFQATT and CDR2 SNEGSKA (reference sequence). The CDR3 contains 14 residues. V shed 4 bases and J shed 0 bases, with 13 bases lying between them. In DNA form, the CDR3 reads TGCAGTGCTAAATGGACTCGTTCCTCCTACGAGCAGTACTTC. Its translation is CSAKWTRSSYEQYF.

The chain employs TRBV7-8 and TRBJ1-3, with no clear D. The CDR3 has 17 amino acids. Trimming took 2 bases from V and 0 from J, leaving 14 bases between them. CDR1 and CDR2 (germline): SGHVS, FQNEAQ. The DNA of the CDR3 is TGTGCCAGCAGCTTATATTCGGCGGTCAGCTCTGGAAACACCATATATTTT. The encoded protein is CASSLYSAVSSGNTIYF.

The chain combines TRBV2 with TRBJ2-2; D ambiguous. This CDR3 region has 15 residues. V was cut by 6 bases and J by 3 bases, with 14 bases left in between. Germline V lookup: CDR1 SNHLY, CDR2 FYNNEI. The CDR3 DNA reads TGTGCCAGCAGGAGTAAGCCGACGGACACCGGGGAGCTGTTTTTT. This codes for CASRSKPTDTGELFF.

The chain couples TRBV20-1 to TRBJ2-1; 7 bases agree with TRBD2. Germline CDR1 is DFQATT and CDR2 is SNEGSKA (reference sequence). This CDR3 comprises 13 residues. The ends lost 6 bases at V and 3 bases at J; junction bases unmatched: 5. For the CDR3, the DNA is TGCAGTGCAGAGCGGGACCGCTACAATGAGCAGTTCTTC. Translated: CSAERDRYNEQFF.

The chain is built from TRBV5-5 and TRBJ2-6; the D is unclear. Trimming left V 4 bases short and J 1 base short, with 18 bases between. The length of the CDR3 is 18 residues. Looked up from germline, CDR1 is SGHKS and CDR2 is YYEKEE (reference sequence). DNA of the CDR3: TGTGCCAGCAGCCCTTTGGTCTTGTTGTCGTCTGGGGCCAACGTCCTGACTTTC. Protein: CASSPLVLLSSGANVLTF.

The chain joins TRBV5-4 to TRBJ2-7; 10 bases map to TRBD2. The CDR3 covers 17 residues. CDR1 and CDR2 (germline): SGHNT, YYREEE (reference sequence). J lost 0 bases, V lost 0 bases, and 6 bases had no gene match. CDR3 in amino acids: CASSLGGSGGLSYEQYF. The CDR3 DNA sequence: TGTGCCAGCAGCTTGGGGGGTAGCGGGGGGCTCTCCTACGAGCAGTACTTC.